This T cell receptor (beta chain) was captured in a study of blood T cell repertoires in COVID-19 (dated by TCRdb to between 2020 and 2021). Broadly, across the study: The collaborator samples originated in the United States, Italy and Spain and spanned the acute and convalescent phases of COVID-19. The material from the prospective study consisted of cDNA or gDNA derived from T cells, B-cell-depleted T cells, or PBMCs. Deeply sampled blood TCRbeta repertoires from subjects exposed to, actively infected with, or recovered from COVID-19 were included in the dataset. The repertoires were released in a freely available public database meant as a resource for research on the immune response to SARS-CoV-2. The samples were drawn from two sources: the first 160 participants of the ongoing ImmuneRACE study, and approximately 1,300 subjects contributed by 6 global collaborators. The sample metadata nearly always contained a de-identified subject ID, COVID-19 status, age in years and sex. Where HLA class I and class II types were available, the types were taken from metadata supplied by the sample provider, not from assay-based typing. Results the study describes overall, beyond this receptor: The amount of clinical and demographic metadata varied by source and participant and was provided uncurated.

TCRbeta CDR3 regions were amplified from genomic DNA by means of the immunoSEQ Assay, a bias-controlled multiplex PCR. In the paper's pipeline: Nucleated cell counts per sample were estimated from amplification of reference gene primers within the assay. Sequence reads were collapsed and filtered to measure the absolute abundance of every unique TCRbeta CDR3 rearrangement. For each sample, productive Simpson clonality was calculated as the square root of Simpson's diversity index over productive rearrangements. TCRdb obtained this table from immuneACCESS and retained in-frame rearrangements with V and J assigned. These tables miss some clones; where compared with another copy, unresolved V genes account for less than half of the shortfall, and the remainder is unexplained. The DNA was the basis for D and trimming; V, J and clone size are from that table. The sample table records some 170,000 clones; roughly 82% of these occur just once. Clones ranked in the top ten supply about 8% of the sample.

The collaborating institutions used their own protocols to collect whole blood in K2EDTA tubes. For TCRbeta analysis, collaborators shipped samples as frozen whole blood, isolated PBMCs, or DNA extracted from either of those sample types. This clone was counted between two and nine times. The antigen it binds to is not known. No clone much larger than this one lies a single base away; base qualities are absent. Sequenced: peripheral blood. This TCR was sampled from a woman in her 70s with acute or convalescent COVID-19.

The CDR3 has the sequence CASSSLRPAGGTEAFF. The DNA reads as follows: TGTGCCAGCAGCTCCCTCCGGCCGGCAGGGGGCACTGAAGCTTTCTTT. The sequence links TRBV13 to TRBJ1-1; the central 7 bases match TRBD1. The CDR3 runs 16 amino acids, cysteine and phenylalanine included. Only CDR3 DNA remains: 48 bases, in frame from the first base. Here V drops 4 bases and J drops 4 bases, and the junction holds 12 bases not matched to any gene. In the germline V gene (reference sequence), CDR1 corresponds to PRHDT and CDR2 to FYEKMQ.